A single sample gave rise to the 5 T cell receptor beta chains below, sequenced in a study of T-cell memory formation after mild COVID-19. TCRdb fed the 5' RACE reads into MiXCR, producing one record per CDR3 protein. In the table there are fewer than 500,000 distinct CDR3 sequences, roughly 25% of which are singletons. The sequencing sample was made of PBMCs or a T cell subset sorted from them (not recorded which). These receptors were taken from an adult woman who had mild COVID-19 (a few samples of this study predate the infection). Cell type and time point are not known.

The chain uses TRBV6-1 and TRBJ1-5, with a possible D match to TRBD1 (6 bases). The CDR3 consists of 17 residues. Germline CDR1 and CDR2: MNHNS and SASEGT. Trimming shortened V by 0 bases and J by 0 bases, and 12 bases separated the two germline ends. The DNA of the CDR3 is TGTGCCAGCAGTGAAGCAGTGCGGGGGGCTAGCAATCAGCCCCAGCATTTT. Protein sequence: CASSEAVRGASNQPQHF.

This sequence joins TRBV6-5 and TRBJ1-5; possible D gene TRBD1, 5 bases. The CDR3 length is 14 residues. V was pared by 2 bases and J by 6 bases, with 11 bases between. Germline CDR1 and CDR2: MNHEY and SVGAGI. The CDR3 loop is CASSYAAGFQPQHF. The CDR3 bases are TGTGCCAGCAGTTACGCGGCAGGGTTTCAGCCCCAGCATTTT.

V usage is TRBV5-1 and J usage is TRBJ2-1; 7 nucleotides match TRBD1. After removal of 0 bases from V and 4 bases from J, the junction contained 4 bases not matched to a gene. The CDR3 runs 15 residues. Per germline, CDR1 SGHRS and CDR2 YFSETQ. CDR3 sequence reads: CASSLEGGRYNEQFF. CDR3 bases: TGCGCCAGCAGCTTGGAAGGGGGCCGATACAATGAGCAGTTCTTC.

This clonotype has only a few counts. The chain employs TRBV15 and TRBJ2-7; no clear D. Between the trimmed V and J ends, which lost 1 base and 2 bases, there was a span of 9 bases. Per germline, CDR1 LNHNV and CDR2 YYDKDF (reference sequence). The CDR3 extends over 14 amino acids. CDR3 sequence reads: CATSRAAGTYEQYF. The DNA of the CDR3 is TGTGCCACCAGCAGAGCGGCAGGTACCTACGAGCAGTACTTC.

In nucleotides, the CDR3 is TGCAGCGGGTATGGTATCTACAATGAGCAGTTCTTC. Protein sequence: CSGYGIYNEQFF. V is TRBV29-1 and J is TRBJ2-1; D uncertain. This CDR3 has 12 amino acids. Per the germline V gene, CDR1 is SQVTM and CDR2 is ANQGSEA. The ends were cut back, 7 bases at V and 3 bases at J, with 10 bases in the middle.